This T cell receptor beta chain originates from a study of CD8+CD57+ T cells in acquired aplastic anemia. Turning to this clonotype: Its target is unknown.

Study outcomes and limitations: Patients and controls had CD8+ Simpson's diversity values that were not significantly distinct. Patients and controls shared under 30 CD8+ CDR3 sequences, highly expressed in patients.

Genomic DNA, serving as template, underwent TCR beta VDJ and CDR3 profiling. TCRdb itself ran the reads through MiXCR, one entry per CDR3 protein. The sample holds 35,000 to 40,000 distinct CDR3 sequences, 76% seen once. The material sequenced was sorted CD4+, CD8+, or CD8+CD57+ T cells (not recorded which) from PBMCs. The clonotype comes from a human donor in good health, serving as a control.

The CDR3 is CASSSTGGYSPLHF. Here the CDR3 DNA reads TGTGCCAGCAGTTCTACAGGGGGTTACTCACCCCTCCACTTT. The V call is TRBV2, the J call TRBJ1-6; 8 bases are a match to TRBD1. V gave up 5 bases and J gave up 10 bases; unmatched junction bases: 7. Germline V CDR1 and CDR2: SNHLY, FYNNEI. This CDR3 has 14 amino acids.